This T cell receptor (beta chain) was identified during a study of T cell responses to AZD1222 COVID-19 vaccine. General study points: Baseline testing showed seropositivity in only 5 or 6 AZD1222 recipients. There were vaccine-associated CD4 TCRs across spike, dominant at 160-218 and 743-854.

Libraries were prepared by immunoSEQ multiplex PCR; TCRdb keeps only in-frame clonotypes and omits some of them. The top ten hold approximately 4.5% of the sample, which has 120,000 or so clones, about 90% seen once. The V segment lost 5 bases and the J segment 0 bases; nucleotides outside the gene matches: 5. The CDR3 totals 15 residues. Germline CDR1 is SGHRS and CDR2 is YFSETQ. As concerns this clone: Its antigen is still unknown.

This sequence originates from an adult in good health. The sequencing used peripheral blood, collected on day 0 of MenACWY control vaccination. The chain uses TRBV5-1 and TRBJ1-5; 7 bases match TRBD1. CDR3 nucleotides: TGCGCCAGCAGACAGGGGCCAAATAGCAATCAGCCCCAGCATTTT. Its translation: CASRQGPNSNQPQHF.